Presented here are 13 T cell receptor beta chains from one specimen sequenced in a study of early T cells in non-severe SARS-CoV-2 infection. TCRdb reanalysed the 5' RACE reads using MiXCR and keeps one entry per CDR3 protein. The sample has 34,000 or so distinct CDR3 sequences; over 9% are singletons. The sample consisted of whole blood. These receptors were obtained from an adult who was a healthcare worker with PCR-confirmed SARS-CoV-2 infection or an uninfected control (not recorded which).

This chain's CDR3 is CAISGTSGGTFGGELFF. DNA for the CDR3: TGTGCCATCAGTGGGACTAGCGGGGGGACTTTTGGCGGGGAGCTGTTTTTT. The rearrangement joins TRBV10-3 to TRBJ2-2; 14 positions agree with TRBD2. Germline assignment: CDR1 ENHRY and CDR2 SYGVKD. This CDR3 has 17 residues. V was clipped by 4 bases and J by 7 bases; unmatched bases: 8.

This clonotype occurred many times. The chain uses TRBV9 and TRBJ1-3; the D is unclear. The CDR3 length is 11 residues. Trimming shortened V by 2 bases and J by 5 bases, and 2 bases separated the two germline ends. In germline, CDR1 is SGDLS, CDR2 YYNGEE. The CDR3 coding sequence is TGTGCCAGCAGCGTCAGAAACACCATATATTTT. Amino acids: CASSVRNTIYF.

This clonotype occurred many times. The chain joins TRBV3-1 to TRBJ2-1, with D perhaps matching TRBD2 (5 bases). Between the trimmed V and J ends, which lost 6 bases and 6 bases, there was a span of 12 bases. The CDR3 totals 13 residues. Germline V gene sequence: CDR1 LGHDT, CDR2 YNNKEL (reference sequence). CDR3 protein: CASRPSSGNEQFF. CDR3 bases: TGTGCCAGCAGGCCTAGCTCGGGCAATGAGCAGTTCTTC.

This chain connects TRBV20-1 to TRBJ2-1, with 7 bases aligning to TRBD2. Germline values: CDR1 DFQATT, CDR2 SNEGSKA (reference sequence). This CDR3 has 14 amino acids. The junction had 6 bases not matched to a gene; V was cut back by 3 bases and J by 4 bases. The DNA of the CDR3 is TGCAGTGCTAGTGGCGCGGGGGTGTACAATGAGCAGTTCTTC. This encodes CSASGAGVYNEQFF.

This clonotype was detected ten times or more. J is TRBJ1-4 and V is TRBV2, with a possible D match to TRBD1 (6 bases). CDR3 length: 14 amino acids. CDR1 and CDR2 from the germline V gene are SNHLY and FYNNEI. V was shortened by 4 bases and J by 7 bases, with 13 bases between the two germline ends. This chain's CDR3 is CASSGQAGGEKLFF. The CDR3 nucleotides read TGTGCCAGCAGTGGACAGGCCGGCGGTGAAAAACTGTTTTTT.

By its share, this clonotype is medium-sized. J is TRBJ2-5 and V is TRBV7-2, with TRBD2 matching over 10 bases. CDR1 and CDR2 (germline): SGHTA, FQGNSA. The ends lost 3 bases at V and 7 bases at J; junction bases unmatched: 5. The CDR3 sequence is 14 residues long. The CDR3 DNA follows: TGTGCCAGCAGCTTCAGCGGGGGGGAGTGGACCCAGTACTTC. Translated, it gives CASSFSGGEWTQYF.

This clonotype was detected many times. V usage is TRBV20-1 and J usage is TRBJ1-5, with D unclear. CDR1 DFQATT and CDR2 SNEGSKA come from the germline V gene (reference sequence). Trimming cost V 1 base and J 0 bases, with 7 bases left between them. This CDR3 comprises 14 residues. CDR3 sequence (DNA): TGCAGTGCTAGAGTACGGTATAGCAATCAGCCCCAGCATTTT. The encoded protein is CSARVRYSNQPQHF.

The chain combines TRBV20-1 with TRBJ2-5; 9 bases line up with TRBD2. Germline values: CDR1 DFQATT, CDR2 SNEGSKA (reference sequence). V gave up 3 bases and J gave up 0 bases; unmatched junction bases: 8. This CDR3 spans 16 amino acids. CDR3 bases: TGCAGTGCTAGGCCGCTGGCTAGCGGGGACCAAGAGACCCAGTACTTC. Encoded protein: CSARPLASGDQETQYF.

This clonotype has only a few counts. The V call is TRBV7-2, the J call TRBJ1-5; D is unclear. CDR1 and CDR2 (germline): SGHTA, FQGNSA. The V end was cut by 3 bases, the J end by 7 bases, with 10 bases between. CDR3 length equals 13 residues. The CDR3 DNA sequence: TGTGCCAGCAGCTTGGACCCTTCACAGCCCCAGCATTTT. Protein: CASSLDPSQPQHF.

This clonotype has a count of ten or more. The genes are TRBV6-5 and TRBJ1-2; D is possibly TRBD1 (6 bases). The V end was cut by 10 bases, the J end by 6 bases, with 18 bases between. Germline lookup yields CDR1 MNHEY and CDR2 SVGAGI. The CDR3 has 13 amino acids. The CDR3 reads CAIRAPGADGYTF. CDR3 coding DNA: TGTGCCATCCGGGCGCCAGGGGCGGATGGCTACACCTTC.

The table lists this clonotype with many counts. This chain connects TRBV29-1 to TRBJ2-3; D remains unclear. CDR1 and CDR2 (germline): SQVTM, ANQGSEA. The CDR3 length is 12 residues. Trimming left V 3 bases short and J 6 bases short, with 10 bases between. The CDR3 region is CSVEPAVDTQYF. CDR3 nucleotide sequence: TGCAGCGTTGAGCCAGCCGTGGATACGCAGTATTTT.

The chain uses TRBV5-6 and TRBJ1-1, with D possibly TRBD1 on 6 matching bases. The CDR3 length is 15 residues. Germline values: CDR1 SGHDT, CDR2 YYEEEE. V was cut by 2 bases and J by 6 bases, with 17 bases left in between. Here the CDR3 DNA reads TGTGCCAGCAGCTTAGGACAGAAAATCCTCCCTGAAGCTTTCTTT. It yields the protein CASSLGQKILPEAFF.

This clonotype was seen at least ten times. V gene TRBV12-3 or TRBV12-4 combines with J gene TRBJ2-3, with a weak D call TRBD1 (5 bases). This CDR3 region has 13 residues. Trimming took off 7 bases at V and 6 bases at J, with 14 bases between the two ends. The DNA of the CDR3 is TGTGCCAGCACAGGGAACTTCTCGGATACGCAGTATTTT. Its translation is CASTGNFSDTQYF.